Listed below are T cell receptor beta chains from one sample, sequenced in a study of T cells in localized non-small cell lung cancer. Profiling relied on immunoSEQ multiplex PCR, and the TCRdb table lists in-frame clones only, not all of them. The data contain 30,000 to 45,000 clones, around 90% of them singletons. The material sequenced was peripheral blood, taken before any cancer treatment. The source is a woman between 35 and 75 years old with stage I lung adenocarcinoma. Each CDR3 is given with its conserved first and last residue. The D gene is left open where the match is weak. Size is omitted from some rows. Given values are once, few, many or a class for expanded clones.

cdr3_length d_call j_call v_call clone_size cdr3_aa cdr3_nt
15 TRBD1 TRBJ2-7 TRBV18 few CASSLPGQGNYEQYF TGTGCCAGCTCACTCCCGGGACAGGGGAACTACGAGCAGTACTTC
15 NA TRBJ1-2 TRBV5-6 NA CASSLVGTGNYGYTF TGTGCCAGCAGCTTGGTGGGAACCGGTAACTATGGCTACACCTTC
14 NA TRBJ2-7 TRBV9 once CASSVLLTPGEQYF TGTGCCAGCAGCGTACTCCTGACCCCGGGGGAGCAGTACTTC
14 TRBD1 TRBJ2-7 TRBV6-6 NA CASSSTTGAYEQYF TGTGCCAGCAGCTCGACGACAGGGGCCTACGAGCAGTACTTC
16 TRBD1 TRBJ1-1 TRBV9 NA CASSPRDRVRNTEAFF TGTGCCAGCAGCCCCAGGGACAGGGTTAGGAACACTGAAGCTTTCTTT
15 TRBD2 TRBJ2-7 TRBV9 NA CASSASGTSAYEQYF TGTGCCAGCAGCGCCTCCGGGACTAGTGCCTACGAGCAGTACTTC
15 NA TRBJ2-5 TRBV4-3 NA CASSPARSGQETQYF TGCGCCAGCAGCCCAGCAAGAAGCGGGCAAGAGACCCAGTACTTC
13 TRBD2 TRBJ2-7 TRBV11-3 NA CASSLGTRSEQYF TGTGCCAGCAGCTTAGGGACTAGATCCGAGCAGTACTTC
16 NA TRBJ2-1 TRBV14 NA CASSQGWRGSYNEQFF TGTGCCAGCAGCCAAGGTTGGCGCGGCTCCTACAATGAGCAGTTCTTC
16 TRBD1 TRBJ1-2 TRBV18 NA CASSPFGQGILYGYTF TGTGCCAGCTCACCTTTCGGACAGGGGATTTTATATGGCTACACCTTC
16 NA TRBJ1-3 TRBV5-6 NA CASSLGGYLSGNTIYF TGTGCCAGCAGCTTGGGGGGGTACCTCTCTGGAAACACCATATATTTT
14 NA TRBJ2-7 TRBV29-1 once CILQHGDGDYEQYF TGCATCCTCCAACATGGGGACGGTGACTACGAGCAGTACTTC
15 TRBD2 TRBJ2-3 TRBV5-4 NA CASSLRLAAADTQYF TGTGCCAGCAGCTTGCGCCTAGCGGCTGCAGATACGCAGTATTTT
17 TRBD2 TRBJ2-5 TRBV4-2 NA CASSQVGTSGGGETQYF TGTGCCAGCAGCCAAGTCGGGACTAGCGGGGGGGGAGAGACCCAGTACTTC
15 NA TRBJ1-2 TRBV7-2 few CASRSPDAGYYGYTF TGTGCCAGCAGATCACCTGATGCAGGATACTATGGCTACACCTTC
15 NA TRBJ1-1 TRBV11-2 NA CASSLEATPYTEAFF TGTGCCAGCAGCTTAGAAGCGACACCTTACACTGAAGCTTTCTTT
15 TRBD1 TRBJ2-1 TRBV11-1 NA CASGDRWVSYNEQFF TGTGCCAGCGGGGACAGGTGGGTCTCCTACAATGAGCAGTTCTTC
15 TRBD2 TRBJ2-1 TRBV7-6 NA CASSFSGGTYNEQFF TGTGCCAGCAGCTTTAGCGGGGGCACCTACAATGAGCAGTTCTTC
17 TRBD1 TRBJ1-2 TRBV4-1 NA CASSLTGTGNSSYGYTF TGCGCCAGCAGCCTAACCGGGACAGGGAATTCTAGCTATGGCTACACCTTC
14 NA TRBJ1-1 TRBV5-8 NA CASSRRSRDNEAFF TGTGCCAGCAGCCGGAGGAGCCGGGACAATGAAGCTTTCTTT
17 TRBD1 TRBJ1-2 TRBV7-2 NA CASSPRDRGGPGYGYTF TGTGCCAGCAGCCCCCGGGACAGGGGAGGACCCGGCTATGGCTACACCTTC
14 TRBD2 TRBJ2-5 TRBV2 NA CASTARTSVQTQYF TGTGCCAGCACCGCTAGAACTAGCGTCCAGACCCAGTACTTC
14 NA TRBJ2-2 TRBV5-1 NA CASSLAGNTGELFF TGCGCCAGCAGCTTGGCTGGGAACACCGGGGAGCTGTTTTTT
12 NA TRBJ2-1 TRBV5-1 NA CASSSDRDEQFF TGCGCCAGCAGCTCAGACAGAGATGAGCAGTTCTTC
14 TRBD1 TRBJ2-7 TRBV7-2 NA CASSPGTGGREQYF TGTGCCAGCAGCCCCGGGACAGGGGGCCGAGAGCAGTACTTC
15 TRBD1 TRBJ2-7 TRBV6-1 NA CASSDVDRVSYEQYF TGTGCCAGCAGTGATGTTGACAGGGTGTCCTACGAGCAGTACTTC
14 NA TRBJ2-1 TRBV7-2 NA CASSLAMGNHEQFF TGTGCCAGCAGCTTAGCAATGGGGAACCATGAGCAGTTCTTC
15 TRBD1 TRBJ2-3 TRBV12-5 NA CASGLTTGFRDTQYF TGTGCTAGTGGTTTAACGACAGGGTTCAGAGATACGCAGTATTTT
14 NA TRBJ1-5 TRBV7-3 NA CASSLGPNNQPQHF TGTGCCAGCAGCTTGGGACCGAACAATCAGCCCCAGCATTTT
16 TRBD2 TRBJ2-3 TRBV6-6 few CASRTTSGGAADTQYF TGTGCCAGCAGAACAACTAGCGGGGGCGCGGCAGATACGCAGTATTTT
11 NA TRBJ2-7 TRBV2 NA CASKRDGEQYF TGTGCCAGCAAACGGGATGGCGAGCAGTACTTC
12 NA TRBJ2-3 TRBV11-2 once CASSLERDTQYF TGTGCCAGCAGCTTAGAGAGAGATACGCAGTATTTT
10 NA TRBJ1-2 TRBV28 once CAAHRYGYTF TGTGCGGCACACCGCTATGGCTACACCTTC
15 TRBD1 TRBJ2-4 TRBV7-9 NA CASSFTGASRNIQYF TGTGCCAGCAGCTTTACAGGGGCTTCTAGGAACATTCAGTACTTC
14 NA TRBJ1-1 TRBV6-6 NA CASSYSGGGTEAFF TGTGCCAGCAGTTACTCCGGGGGTGGCACTGAAGCTTTCTTT